These 6 T cell receptor beta chains came from one sample sequenced in a study of CD8 T cells in ankylosing spondylitis (dated by TCRdb to the late 2010s). The protocol used for the library was 5' RACE. The instrument given in TCRdb is Illumina HiSeq 2500. TCRdb ran its own pipeline on the public reads, namely fastp trimming at Q25 and MiXCR clone calling, and kept in-frame beta chains. Entries that share a CDR3 protein sequence are merged under the most common genes and DNA. The sample profile shows around 890,000 distinct CDR3 sequences; about 10% of them were found once. The ten most abundant clones make up approximately 0.5% of the sample. Results and caveats for the whole study, not just this receptor: Blood from ankylosing spondylitis patients appeared to be characterized by a TCR beta motif made up of several highly homologous amino acid variants.

No antigens are known for them. Sequenced: blood, either unsorted or a sorted T cell fraction (not recorded which). These receptors came from a male donor with ankylosing spondylitis.

There are a few counts of this clonotype. The rearrangement joins TRBV20-1 to TRBJ1-5; TRBD1 aligns across 9 bases. CDR1 and CDR2 from the germline V gene are DFQATT and SNEGSKA (reference sequence). J gave up 2 bases and V 6 bases, and 8 bases lay outside the gene matches. This CDR3 is built from 15 residues. The CDR3 loop is CSARGQGLRNQPQHF. The CDR3 DNA reads TGCAGTGCGAGGGGACAGGGACTTCGCAATCAGCCCCAGCATTTT.

Ten or more counts support this clonotype. The V gene is TRBV5-1, the J gene TRBJ2-5; D may correspond to TRBD1 or TRBD2 (5 bases each). Germline V gene lookup returns CDR1 SGHRS and CDR2 YFSETQ. V was trimmed by 0 bases and J by 5 bases, leaving 11 bases between them. The CDR3 runs to 14 residues. This CDR3 reads CASSLVQGRETQYF. For the CDR3, the DNA is TGCGCCAGCAGCTTGGTCCAGGGACGGGAGACCCAGTACTTC.

This clonotype was recorded many times. V is TRBV20-1 and J is TRBJ2-7, with D possibly being TRBD2 (6 bases). Trimming removed 5 bases from V and 2 bases from J, with 16 bases in between. The CDR3 loop spans 14 amino acids. Germline CDR1 is DFQATT and CDR2 is SNEGSKA (reference sequence). CDR3 in DNA: TGCAGTGCTGGGACTGGAGGCCAGGCCTACGAGCAGTACTTC. Its translation is CSAGTGGQAYEQYF.

CDR3: CASSLETQVWGYTF. The CDR3 DNA reads as TGTGCCAGCAGTTTAGAGACGCAGGTCTGGGGCTACACCTTC. The chain combines TRBV12-3 or TRBV12-4 with TRBJ1-2; no clear D. CDR3 length equals 14 residues. Between the trimmed V and J ends, which lost 1 base and 8 bases, there was a span of 14 bases.

The V gene is TRBV20-1, the J gene TRBJ2-7; 12 nucleotides agree with TRBD2. Germline-derived CDR1 and CDR2 are DFQATT and SNEGSKA (reference sequence). CDR3 length: 13 amino acids. After removal of 6 bases from V and 3 bases from J, the junction contained 3 bases not matched to a gene. This chain's CDR3 is CSARTSGIYEQYF. CDR3 DNA: TGCAGTGCAAGGACTAGCGGGATCTACGAGCAGTACTTC.

In its sample, this clonotype was seen many times. This chain uses TRBV20-1 with TRBJ2-3; TRBD1 matches 8 bases. The CDR3 has 15 amino acids. Trimming removed 0 bases from V and 1 base from J; junction bases left unmatched: 3. CDR1 is DFQATT and CDR2 is SNEGSKA in the germline V gene (reference sequence). CDR3 residues: CSARDPGQGTDTQYF. The CDR3 nucleotides are TGCAGTGCTAGAGATCCGGGACAGGGCACAGATACGCAGTATTTT.